The next 14 T cell receptor beta chains were all read from a single sample in a study of Graves' ophthalmopathy and Graves' hyperthyroidism. The authors amplified TCR beta CDR3 regions, and they did so from RNA transcripts for repertoire sequencing. RT-PCR in the first round used HTBI primers; a second-round multiplex PCR followed. TCRdb reanalysed the multiplex PCR reads using MiXCR and keeps one entry per CDR3 protein. Of about 660,000 distinct CDR3 sequences in the sample, over 40% are singletons; the top ten hold more than 3%. Sequenced material: peripheral blood. These receptor sequences come from an adult man with Graves' ophthalmopathy.

A word on this clonotype: A much larger clonotype is one base distant, so this may be a read error. The gene calls are TRBV20-1 and TRBJ2-7; 7 bases map to TRBD2. Germline values: CDR1 DFQATT, CDR2 SNEGSKA (reference sequence). CDR3 length: 12 amino acids. CDR3 residues: CRAGGSSYEQHF. CDR3 bases: TGCAGGGCCGGGGGGAGCTCCTACGAGCAGCACTTC.

The DNA for the CDR3 is TGTGCCAGCAGCCGACTTACAGGGGGCGGCGGTGAAAAACTGTTTTTT. Translating it yields CASSRLTGGGGEKLFF. This rearrangement joins TRBV5-4 to TRBJ1-4; the match to TRBD1 covers 9 bases. The germline V gene has CDR1 SGHNT and CDR2 YYREEE (reference sequence). Unmatched junction bases numbered 11, after V lost 4 bases and J lost 7 bases. CDR3 length: 16 residues. Combining the CDR3 with reference TRBV5-4 and TRBJ1-4 gives the whole variable domain ETGVTQSPTHLIKTRGQQVTLRCSSQSGHNTVSWYQQALGQGPQFIFQYYREEENGRGNFPPRFSGLQFPNYSSELNVNALELDDSALYLCASSRLTGGGGEKLFFGSGTQLSVL.

This clonotype was seen at least ten times. The J gene is TRBJ1-2, the V gene TRBV2; maybe TRBD1 (5 bases). Trimming shortened V by 6 bases and J by 0 bases, and 17 bases separated the two germline ends. The CDR3 length is 16 residues. Germline lookup yields CDR1 SNHLY and CDR2 FYNNEI. The CDR3 is CASRALMGVPNYGYTF. In nucleotides, the CDR3 is TGTGCCAGCAGGGCATTGATGGGGGTCCCTAACTATGGCTACACCTTC.

This clonotype was picked up many times. The chain has TRBV7-9 and TRBJ2-7; 9 bases map to TRBD1. Trimming at V came to 5 bases and at J to 3 bases, leaving 11 bases not matched to a gene. The CDR3 length is 16 residues. CDR1 is SEHNR, CDR2 FQNEAQ, per germline (reference sequence). For the CDR3, the DNA is TGTGCCAGCAGCCCAGGGGGGGGGACAGGGATCTACGAGCAGTACTTC. It specifies CASSPGGGTGIYEQYF.

The chain is built from TRBV6-6 and TRBJ1-1; 7 bases are a match to TRBD1. The ends lost 0 bases at V and 5 bases at J; junction bases unmatched: 6. Germline V gene lookup returns CDR1 MNHNY and CDR2 SVGAGI (reference sequence). CDR3 length: 15 amino acids. This CDR3 reads CASSYSPGGRTEAFF. For the CDR3, the DNA is TGTGCCAGCAGTTACTCGCCAGGGGGAAGGACTGAAGCTTTCTTT.

The chain has TRBV25-1 and TRBJ1-1, with D unresolved. Trimming took off 2 bases at V and 8 bases at J, with 15 bases between the two ends. CDR3 size: 14 residues. Germline assignment: CDR1 MGHDK and CDR2 SYGVNS. In DNA form, the CDR3 reads TGTGCCAGCAGTGAAGGACTAGCGGGTCCCGAAGCTTTCTTT. It codes for CASSEGLAGPEAFF.

The rearrangement uses TRBV20-1 and TRBJ2-7; perhaps D is TRBD1 or TRBD2 (5 bases each). The CDR3 has 15 residues. Germline V gene sequence: CDR1 DFQATT, CDR2 SNEGSKA (reference sequence). V lost 6 bases, J lost 0 bases, and 18 bases lay in between. CDR3 DNA sequence: TGCAGTGCCTGGGGCTTGGGCGGGCACTCCTACGAGCAGTACTTC. The encoded protein is CSAWGLGGHSYEQYF.

The chain recombines TRBV24-1 with TRBJ1-4, with 7 positions matching TRBD1. From germline, CDR1 is KGHDR and CDR2 SFDVKD. Trimming at V came to 3 bases and at J to 8 bases, leaving 5 bases not matched to a gene. The CDR3 loop spans 14 amino acids. As DNA, the CDR3 is TGTGCCACCAGTGATGGGACAGCGGGGGAAAAACTGTTTTTT. Its translation is CATSDGTAGEKLFF.

The table lists this clonotype with many counts. The chain recombines TRBV9 with TRBJ1-3; D unclear. The CDR3 covers 16 residues. Trimming stripped 0 bases from V and 0 bases from J, with 10 bases between. CDR1 and CDR2 from the germline V gene are SGDLS and YYNGEE. The CDR3: CASSVEADISGNTIYF. As DNA, the CDR3 is TGTGCCAGCAGCGTAGAGGCGGATATCTCTGGAAACACCATATATTTT.

This clonotype has a count of ten or more. V gene TRBV29-1 combines with J gene TRBJ2-2; TRBD2 might be the D (6 bases). The V gene's germline CDR1 is SQVTM and CDR2 ANQGSEA. The CDR3 is made up of 14 amino acids. V was trimmed by 7 bases and J by 1 base, leaving 13 bases between them. CDR3 in DNA: TGCAGCGCTTTAGCGGAGAAGAACACCGGGGAGCTGTTTTTT. This translates into CSALAEKNTGELFF.

This clonotype was seen a handful of times. V and J are TRBV7-3 and TRBJ2-2; 10 bases line up with TRBD2. The CDR3 totals 19 residues. J lost 4 bases, V lost 3 bases, and 14 bases had no gene match. The germline V gene encodes CDR1 SGHTA and CDR2 FQGTGA. The chain's CDR3 is CASSLVPAGGTLGTGELFF. The DNA of the CDR3 is TGTGCCAGCAGCTTGGTTCCAGCGGGAGGGACCTTGGGCACCGGGGAGCTGTTTTTT. The variable domain in full, with the rest retrieved from reference TRBV7-3 and TRBJ2-2, is GAGVSQTPSNKVTEKGKYVELRCDPISGHTALYWYRQSLGQGPEFLIYFQGTGAADDSGLPNDRFFAVRPEGSVSTLKIQRTERGDSAVYLCASSLVPAGGTLGTGELFFGEGSRLTVL.

The chain joins TRBV7-2 to TRBJ2-7; D uncertain. The CDR3 loop spans 13 amino acids. V was cut by 5 bases and J by 7 bases, with 15 bases left in between. The germline V gene encodes CDR1 SGHTA and CDR2 FQGNSA. The CDR3 is CASSQVLAGEQYF. DNA for the CDR3: TGTGCCAGCAGCCAAGTGTTAGCCGGGGAGCAGTACTTC.

As for this clonotype: The conserved phenylalanine or tryptophan normally closing the CDR3 is absent here, so this likely arose from a read error. It is unclear where the CDR3 begins or ends on the DNA, so no DNA is shown, and the CDR3 is as TCRdb lists it. This chain uses TRBV25-1 with TRBJ1-1; the D call of TRBD1 is as the table states it, not checked on the DNA. The CDR3 numbers 11 amino acids, ends counted. Germline assignment: CDR1 MGHDK and CDR2 SYGVNS. CDR3 amino acids: CASSETGGLYY.

This clonotype occurred a few times. CDR3 residues: CASHREHTGELFF. CDR3 DNA: TGTGCCAGCCACAGGGAGCACACCGGGGAGCTGTTTTTT. V and J are TRBV2 and TRBJ2-2, with D maybe TRBD1 (6 bases). V was clipped by 8 bases and J by 3 bases, with 10 bases between them. Germline CDR1 is SNHLY and CDR2 is FYNNEI. This CDR3 is 13 amino acids long.